The 19 T cell receptor beta chains given below trace back to one sample, sequenced in a study of blood T cell repertoires in COVID-19. Sequencing used immunoSEQ multiplex PCR; TCRdb keeps in-frame clones, though not all of them. The repertoire holds approximately 230,000 clones, with about 79% as singletons. Sequencing was carried out using peripheral blood. These receptor sequences come from a man older than 75 with acute or convalescent COVID-19.

The chain uses TRBV7-9 and TRBJ1-3; D is uncertain. The CDR3 is 13 amino acids. V shed 2 bases and J shed 9 bases, with 11 bases lying between them. Looked up from germline, CDR1 is SEHNR and CDR2 is FQNEAQ (reference sequence). This CDR3 reads CASSLSGMGTIYF. DNA of the CDR3: TGTGCCAGCAGCTTATCCGGGATGGGCACCATATATTTT.

The chain combines TRBV10-3 with TRBJ2-1; TRBD2 aligns across 13 bases. Germline CDR1 is ENHRY and CDR2 is SYGVKD. The CDR3 totals 16 residues. The ends lost 3 bases at V and 7 bases at J; junction bases unmatched: 6. DNA of the CDR3: TGTGCCATCAGTGATAAAACTAGCGGGAGGGAAAATGAGCAGTTCTTC. Translated: CAISDKTSGRENEQFF.

The chain links TRBV11-2 to TRBJ2-7; 9 bases agree with TRBD2. Germline V gene sequence: CDR1 SGHAT, CDR2 FQNNGV. The V gene end was trimmed by 6 bases and the J gene end by 1 base; junction bases not matched to a gene: 4. CDR3 length: 14 residues. CDR3 DNA sequence: TGTGCCAGCAGACAAAGCGGGAGGTCCTACGAGCAGTACTTC. This codes for CASRQSGRSYEQYF. The whole variable domain, filled in from reference TRBV11-2 and TRBJ2-7, reads EAGVAQSPRYKIIEKRQSVAFWCNPISGHATLYWYQQILGQGPKLLIQFQNNGVVDDSQLPKDRFSAERLKGVDSTLKIQPAKLEDSAVYLCASRQSGRSYEQYFGPGTRLTVT.

The chain has TRBV27 and TRBJ1-2; 8 positions match TRBD1. This CDR3 region has 15 residues. Germline values: CDR1 MNHEY, CDR2 SMNVEV (reference sequence). Trimming cost V 5 bases and J 2 bases; bases outside gene matches: 7. CDR3 protein: CASSPSGQANYGYTF. CDR3 sequence (DNA): TGTGCCAGCAGTCCGTCGGGACAGGCCAACTATGGCTACACCTTC.

The chain is built from TRBV2 and TRBJ1-1; 8 bases align to TRBD1. Germline CDR1 reads SNHLY; CDR2 reads FYNNEI. J was trimmed by 1 base and V by 6 bases; bases with no gene match: 4. CDR3 length: 14 residues. The CDR3 coding sequence is TGTGCCAGCAGAGCGGACAGGGAGAACACTGAAGCTTTCTTT. Its protein product is CASRADRENTEAFF.

V and J are TRBV30 and TRBJ2-4, with TRBD2 as a possible D gene (5 bases). CDR1 and CDR2 (germline): GTSNPN, SVGIG (reference sequence). The CDR3 has 13 residues. V lost 2 bases and J 2 bases, leaving 7 bases between the germline ends. CDR3 loop: CAWSSGTKNIQYF. CDR3 in DNA: TGTGCCTGGAGTTCCGGGACCAAAAACATTCAGTACTTC. The variable domain in full, completed from reference TRBV30 and TRBJ2-4, reads SQTIHQWPATLVQPVGSPLSLECTVEGTSNPNLYWYRQAAGRGLQLLFYSVGIGQISSEVPQNLSASRPQDRQFILSSKKLLLSDSGFYLCAWSSGTKNIQYFGAGTRLSVL.

The chain recombines TRBV11-2 with TRBJ1-2; TRBD1 is a possible D gene (5 bases). The CDR3 is made up of 16 amino acids. V was pared by 0 bases and J by 2 bases, with 13 bases between. CDR1 and CDR2 (germline): SGHAT, FQNNGV. The CDR3 region has the DNA TGTGCCAGCAGCTTAGACGGGGGGGTTTCGAACTATGGCTACACCTTC. It is translated as CASSLDGGVSNYGYTF.

The chain combines TRBV5-1 with TRBJ2-7; D possibly corresponds to TRBD1 (6 bases). V lost 4 bases and J lost 3, with 14 bases in between. Germline CDR1 and CDR2: SGHRS and YFSETQ. The CDR3 covers 14 residues. The CDR3 protein is CASSLGDRSYEQYF. In DNA form, the CDR3 reads TGCGCCAGCAGCCTCGGTGACAGGAGCTACGAGCAGTACTTC.

The table lists this clone with a few counts. The CDR3 DNA sequence: TGTGCCACCAGGGAAACAGGGGCTAGCACTGAAGCTTTCTTT. It codes for CATRETGASTEAFF. The chain joins TRBV24-1 to TRBJ1-1; 7 bases match TRBD1. The germline CDR1 and CDR2 sequences are KGHDR and SFDVKD. The V segment lost 7 bases and the J segment 4 bases; nucleotides outside the gene matches: 8. There are 14 residues in the CDR3.

The V and J genes are TRBV5-1 and TRBJ1-2, with D possibly TRBD1 on 6 matching bases. Trimming left V 4 bases short and J 4 bases short, with 11 bases between. The CDR3 is 13 amino acids. Germline CDR1 SGHRS, CDR2 YFSETQ. The CDR3 nucleotides read TGCGCCAGCAGCCACGGGACATCCTATGGCTACACCTTC. Translation gives CASSHGTSYGYTF.

The chain joins TRBV3-1 (or the pseudogene TRBV3-2) to TRBJ2-1; TRBD2 aligns across 10 bases. With 6 bases clipped from V and 5 bases from J, the junction kept 7 bases outside the gene matches. The germline gives CDR1 LGHDT, CDR2 YNNKEL (reference sequence). The CDR3 runs to 15 residues. The CDR3 nucleotides read TGTGCCAGCAGTAGAACTAGCGGGATAAACAATGAGCAGTTCTTC. Residues: CASSRTSGINNEQFF.

The V and J genes are TRBV3-1 (or the pseudogene TRBV3-2) and TRBJ1-1, with D tentatively TRBD1 (6 bases). In germline, CDR1 is LGHDT, CDR2 YNNKEL (reference sequence). Trimming left V 6 bases short and J 3 bases short, with 14 bases between. There are 14 residues in the CDR3. The CDR3 here is CASRRAGAYTEAFF. The CDR3 DNA follows: TGTGCCAGCAGAAGGGCGGGGGCGTACACTGAAGCTTTCTTT.

The chain has TRBV19 and TRBJ1-5, with 9 bases that match TRBD1. The trim removed 5 bases at V and 6 bases at J, leaving 8 bases unmatched. Germline V lookup: CDR1 LNHDA, CDR2 SQIVND (reference sequence). The CDR3 consists of 15 residues. As DNA, the CDR3 is TGTGCCAGTAGTTCGACAGGGGGGGCAGGTCAGCCCCAGCATTTT. It codes for CASSSTGGAGQPQHF.

This clone was seen once. The V call is TRBV7-2, the J call TRBJ2-7, with TRBD1 matching 9 bases. V lost 4 bases, J lost 6 bases, and 10 bases stayed unmatched. The CDR3 totals 15 residues. Germline CDR1 reads SGHTA; CDR2 reads FQGNSA. The CDR3 is CASSSTGTGLGEQYF. DNA of the CDR3: TGTGCCAGCAGCTCGACCGGGACAGGGCTGGGCGAGCAGTACTTC.

This clone has just a few counts. V gene TRBV18 combines with J gene TRBJ1-5; perhaps TRBD1 as D (6 bases). This CDR3 has 14 residues. Between the trimmed V and J ends, which lost 1 base and 11 bases, there was a span of 15 bases. Germline V gives CDR1 KGHSH, CDR2 LQKENI. CDR3 amino acids: CASSPQGQPSAQHF. The CDR3 DNA sequence: TGTGCCAGCTCACCACAAGGACAGCCCTCAGCCCAGCATTTT.

The chain couples TRBV30 to TRBJ1-3; unclear D gene. The V and J ends lost 0 bases and 0 bases respectively, with 6 bases between them. This CDR3 contains 14 residues. Germline CDR1 is GTSNPN and CDR2 is SVGIG (reference sequence). This CDR3 reads CAWSVSFSGNTIYF. The CDR3 DNA follows: TGTGCCTGGAGTGTTTCCTTCTCTGGAAACACCATATATTTT.

This rearrangement joins TRBV28 to TRBJ1-3, with 7 bases lining up with TRBD1. The CDR3 totals 16 residues. J gave up 2 bases and V 4 bases, and 8 bases lay outside the gene matches. Per germline, CDR1 MDHEN and CDR2 SYDVKM. In DNA form, the CDR3 reads TGTGCCAGCAGTTCTACAGGGGTCTCAACTGGAAACACCATATATTTT. As protein: CASSSTGVSTGNTIYF.

The DNA of the CDR3 is TGCGCCAAACCGAAGGGACTGCGCTCCTACAATGAGCAGTTCTTC. It encodes CAKPKGLRSYNEQFF. This chain joins TRBV5-1 and TRBJ2-1; TRBD2 might be the D (6 bases). Germline V gene data show CDR1 as SGHRS and CDR2 as YFSETQ. V was cut by 9 bases and J by 0 bases, with 16 bases left in between. This CDR3 region has 15 residues.

V gene TRBV30 combines with J gene TRBJ1-1; a possible D gene is TRBD1 (5 bases). Looked up from germline, CDR1 is GTSNPN and CDR2 is SVGIG (reference sequence). The V end was cut by 2 bases, the J end by 5 bases, with 15 bases between. This CDR3 is 14 amino acids long. The CDR3 is CAWSKGRVRTEAFF. In nucleotides, the CDR3 is TGTGCCTGGAGTAAAGGCAGGGTTAGGACTGAAGCTTTCTTT.